This is a list of T cell receptor beta chains from one sample in a study of T-cell memory formation after mild COVID-19. TCRdb passed the 5' RACE reads through MiXCR, listing each CDR3 protein once. The table has a few hundred thousand distinct CDR3 sequences, 15% to 20% seen once; the top ten hold roughly a fifth. The sequencing sample was made of PBMCs or a T cell subset sorted from them (not recorded which). The receptor source for this set is a man between 18 and 35 years old who had mild COVID-19 (a few samples of this study predate the infection). Cell type and time point are not known. Each CDR3 is given with its conserved first and last residue. D genes are given only for firm matches. A row's size may be missing; if present it is once, few, many or a size class.

TGTGCCAGCAGCGGGAGCAATCAGCCCCAGCATTTT,CASSGSNQPQHF,TRBV7-9,.,TRBJ1-5,.
TGTGCCAGCAGCCAAAGCAGGGGATTGAACACTGAAGCTTTCTTT,CASSQSRGLNTEAFF,TRBV7-9,few,TRBJ1-1,.
TGCGCCAGCAGCCCCCACGGGGCCGGCGCAGATACGCAGTATTTT,CASSPHGAGADTQYF,TRBV4-1,.,TRBJ2-3,.
TGTGCCAGCAGCCCCCTCGGTGGGCGGGAGCTTGGAAACACCATATATTTT,CASSPLGGRELGNTIYF,TRBV11-2,many,TRBJ1-3,.
TGTGCCAGCAGCTTAATAGATTCACCCCTCCACTTT,CASSLIDSPLHF,TRBV7-9,.,TRBJ1-6,.
TGCGCCAGCAGCTTACTGCGAGCGGGGGGCACCGGGGAGCTGTTTTTT,CASSLLRAGGTGELFF,TRBV5-1,few,TRBJ2-2,TRBD2
TGTGCCAGCAGCTTGACGCAGGGATTGGGGGGCGGCTACACCTTC,CASSLTQGLGGGYTF,TRBV7-6,.,TRBJ1-2,.
TGTGCCAGCAGTGCGCACGGGGGCCTGAAGAACACCATATATTTT,CASSAHGGLKNTIYF,TRBV6-1,.,TRBJ1-3,.
TGTGCCAGCAGTGTAAACCGGGACGATTACAATGAGCAGTTCTTC,CASSVNRDDYNEQFF,TRBV27,.,TRBJ2-1,.
TGCGCCAGCTACTTTATGGCAGGGCAAGGCGACAATGAGCAGTTCTTC,CASYFMAGQGDNEQFF,TRBV5-1,few,TRBJ2-1,.
TGCGCCAGCAGCTACCGGGACGGCGATCAGCCCCAGCATTTT,CASSYRDGDQPQHF,TRBV4-3,.,TRBJ1-5,.
TGCGCCAGCAGCCAAAATAGACAGGGGGCCCAAGAGACCCAGTACTTC,CASSQNRQGAQETQYF,TRBV4-3,few,TRBJ2-5,TRBD1
TGTGCCAGCATAGCAGGGGGAGGTGAGCAGTACTTC,CASIAGGGEQYF,TRBV27,few,TRBJ2-7,.
TGTGCCAGCAGCGGAGGCGCAGGGTTGAACACTGAAGCTTTCTTT,CASSGGAGLNTEAFF,TRBV9,few,TRBJ1-1,.
TGTGCCAGCAGGAGCCCAAGTGAGCAGTTCTTC,CASRSPSEQFF,TRBV5-4,few,TRBJ2-1,.
TGCAGCGTTGAAGTCTGGAGCGGGGGCCAAAGCACAGATACGCAGTATTTT,CSVEVWSGGQSTDTQYF,TRBV29-1,many,TRBJ2-3,TRBD2
TGCGCCAGCAGCGTCCGGGACGCTTATTCACCCCTCCACTTT,CASSVRDAYSPLHF,TRBV4-3,once,TRBJ1-6,.
TGTGCCAGCAGTTACTCGATCAGGCTAGCGGGGGCGGAAGATACGCAGTATTTT,CASSYSIRLAGAEDTQYF,TRBV6-5,few,TRBJ2-3,TRBD2
TGTGCCAGCAGCCGAGGAGGGCAGACAATTAACTATGGCTACACCTTC,CASSRGGQTINYGYTF,TRBV7-9,few,TRBJ1-2,.
TGCGCCAGCAGTTACGCCCCCGGGACAGGGAGCTACAATGAGCAGTTCTTC,CASSYAPGTGSYNEQFF,TRBV5-1,few,TRBJ2-1,TRBD1
TGTGCCAGCAGCCGGCTACAGGGTGTGCGGGAGACCCAGTACTTC,CASSRLQGVRETQYF,TRBV4-2,.,TRBJ2-5,.
TGTGCCAGCAGCTTGGGCCACCAGCAAAACTATGGCTACACCTTC,CASSLGHQQNYGYTF,TRBV7-9,.,TRBJ1-2,.